What follows describes a single T cell receptor (beta chain). There is no known antigen for this receptor. No much larger clone is present one base from it, and per-base qualities are unavailable. The sample is drawn from a study of blood T cell repertoires in COVID-19 (dated by TCRdb to about 2020). Some background on the complete study: Samples from collaborators originated in the United States, Italy and Spain and spanned both the acute and convalescent phases of COVID-19. The samples were drawn from the first 160 participants of the ongoing ImmuneRACE study and from roughly 1,300 subjects provided by 6 global collaborators. The repertoires were released in a freely available public database meant as a resource for research on the immune response to SARS-CoV-2. HLA class I and class II types, where available, came from metadata supplied by the sample provider rather than from assay-based typing. The material from the prospective study consisted of cDNA or gDNA derived from T cells, B-cell-depleted T cells, or PBMCs. The sample metadata nearly always contained a de-identified subject ID, COVID-19 status, age in years and sex. Subjects who had been exposed to COVID-19, were actively infected with it, or had recovered from it provided the deeply sampled blood TCRbeta repertoires that made up the dataset. Broader findings and caveats from the paper: How much clinical and demographic metadata was included differed by source and by participant, and the metadata was provided uncurated.

Whole blood was collected in K2EDTA tubes by collaborating institutions according to the institutions' own protocols. For TCRbeta analysis, collaborators shipped samples in one of three forms: frozen whole blood, isolated PBMCs, or DNA extracted from either of those sample types. The germline V gene (reference sequence) gives CDR1 as SGHKS and CDR2 as YYEKEE. CDR3 length: 13 amino acids, cysteine to phenylalanine. The retained sequence is limited to the CDR3, 39 bases, with the frame set at the first base. V is shortened by 0 bases, J by 8 bases, and the region joining them spans 8 bases. TCRbeta CDR3 regions were amplified from genomic DNA using the immunoSEQ Assay, a bias-controlled multiplex PCR. Per the source publication's procedure: The number of nucleated cells in each sample was estimated from the amplification of reference gene primers within the assay. To quantify the absolute abundance of each unique TCRbeta CDR3 rearrangement, sequence reads were collapsed and filtered. For each sample, productive Simpson clonality was calculated as the square root of Simpson's diversity index over productive rearrangements. In TCRdb, the immuneACCESS table is reduced to in-frame sequences with V and J assigned. These tables do not hold every clone; where another copy was compared, an unresolved V gene accounts for under half, and the others remain unexplained. V, J and clone size are those of that table, while D and trimming were read from the DNA. The sample yields 69,000 or so clones; approximately 78% were counted once. The ten most abundant clones make up 4.8% of the sample.

The sequence was collected from a woman aged 80 or over with active or convalescent COVID-19. Source material: peripheral blood. The rearranged chain carries TRBV5-5 and TRBJ1-4; a weak D assignment points to TRBD1 (5 bases agree). The CDR3 protein is CASSLVGGEKLFF. The bases are TGTGCCAGCAGCTTGGTCGGGGGGGAAAAACTGTTTTTT.